This T cell receptor (beta chain) was found in a study of siplizumab effects on memory and regulatory T cells. Assaying covered about 10^5 TCR templates per sample. Repertoires were generated with immunoSEQ multiplex PCR, while TCRdb's copy carries only in-frame clones and drops some. The repertoire holds 100,000 or so clones, with 85% to 95% as singletons. The CDR3 runs 12 residues. Per the germline V gene, CDR1 is LNHDA and CDR2 is SQIVND (reference sequence). V gave up 5 bases and J gave up 6 bases, with 8 bases separating them. Sequenced: Tregs sorted from blood. The rearrangement joins TRBV19 to TRBJ2-1; D may be TRBD1 (6 bases). This TCR came from a human donor in good health. CDR3 DNA sequence: TGTGCCAGTAGTGCCAGGGGCAATGAGCAGTTCTTC. This codes for CASSARGNEQFF.